The 27 T cell receptor beta chains presented below share a single source sample, sequenced in a study of cytomegalovirus exposure and HLA in healthy donors (dated by TCRdb to about 2017). The library was produced with the immunoSEQ multiplex PCR assay. The multiplex PCR relied on a mix of 60 forward primers for TCR Vbeta segments and 13 reverse primers for TCR Jbeta segments. TCRdb took this table from immuneACCESS and kept in-frame rearrangements with V and J called. Such tables lack part of the clones; where checked against another copy, unresolved V genes explain under half of the gap, and the rest is unexplained. A total of about 180,000 clones appear in this sample, approximately 80% of them only once. The ten largest account for 2% to 3% of the sample. The material sequenced was PBMCs. The receptors shown here come from a male donor in good health and CMV-seronegative.

This chain joins TRBV5-1 and TRBJ2-3; TRBD2 agrees at 11 bases. The CDR3 covers 15 residues. With V trimmed by 4 bases and J by 5 bases, 6 bases remained unmatched. CDR1 is SGHRS, CDR2 YFSETQ, per germline. The CDR3 loop is CASSNSGGDGDTQYF. The CDR3, as DNA: TGCGCCAGCAGCAATAGCGGGGGGGACGGAGATACGCAGTATTTT.

The rearrangement uses TRBV6-5 and TRBJ1-2, with D perhaps TRBD1 (6 bases). CDR3 length: 15 amino acids. The germline V and J ends were trimmed by 5 bases and 7 bases, with 20 bases remaining between them. In germline, CDR1 is MNHEY, CDR2 SVGAGI. The CDR3: CASSNPGHGRTGYTF. The CDR3 nucleotides read TGTGCCAGCAGTAATCCGGGACACGGTAGGACTGGCTACACCTTC.

V and J are TRBV6-6 and TRBJ1-6; D perhaps matches TRBD1 (5 bases). This CDR3 region has 14 residues. In germline, CDR1 is MNHNY, CDR2 SVGAGI (reference sequence). V was shortened by 5 bases and J by 5 bases, with 10 bases between the two germline ends. The CDR3 region has the DNA TGTGCCAGCAGTCCCGACAGCCATAATTCACCCCTCCACTTT. Translation: CASSPDSHNSPLHF.

The chain is built from TRBV30 and TRBJ1-4; 8 nucleotides line up with TRBD1. V was clipped by 4 bases and J by 4 bases; unmatched bases: 8. The CDR3 is made up of 15 amino acids. Germline values: CDR1 GTSNPN, CDR2 SVGIG (reference sequence). CDR3 loop: CAWTQTGANNEKLFF. In nucleotides, the CDR3 is TGTGCCTGGACGCAGACAGGGGCAAATAATGAAAAACTGTTTTTT.

V is TRBV19 and J is TRBJ2-1; 13 positions match TRBD2. Per the germline V gene, CDR1 is LNHDA and CDR2 is SQIVND (reference sequence). V shed 1 base and J 3 bases; nucleotides not matched to a gene: 3. The CDR3 totals 17 residues. This chain's CDR3 is CASSIVGTSGIYNEQFF. CDR3 nucleotide sequence: TGTGCCAGTAGTATAGTTGGGACTAGCGGGATCTACAATGAGCAGTTCTTC.

The rearrangement uses TRBV13 and TRBJ2-7; TRBD2 aligns across 8 bases. Losses at the gene ends were 6 bases for V and 0 bases for J; bases not matched to a gene: 10. The CDR3 has 16 amino acids. The V gene's germline CDR1 is PRHDT and CDR2 FYEKMQ (reference sequence). DNA of the CDR3: TGTGCCAGCAGTCCCTATAGCGGGGATCCCTCCTACGAGCAGTACTTC. Translated: CASSPYSGDPSYEQYF.

J is TRBJ2-7 and V is TRBV18, with D possibly matching TRBD1 (7 bases). The V end was cut by 3 bases, the J end by 3 bases, with 12 bases between. This CDR3 spans 14 amino acids. CDR1 is KGHSH, CDR2 LQKENI, per germline. The DNA of the CDR3 is TGTGCCAGCTCACCTCAGGGGGGTGGCTACGAGCAGTACTTC. Protein product: CASSPQGGGYEQYF.

V usage is TRBV6-5 and J usage is TRBJ1-5, with 8 nucleotides matching TRBD1. J gave up 11 bases and V 5 bases, and 11 bases lay outside the gene matches. The CDR3 has 14 amino acids. The germline CDR1 and CDR2 sequences are MNHEY and SVGAGI. CDR3 protein: CASSTGGGESAQHF. For the CDR3, the DNA is TGTGCCAGCAGTACAGGGGGTGGTGAATCAGCCCAGCATTTT.

The chain is built from TRBV5-6 and TRBJ2-1, with TRBD1 matching over 7 bases. The V gene's germline CDR1 is SGHDT and CDR2 YYEEEE. The CDR3 consists of 13 residues. Trimming cost V 2 bases and J 7 bases; bases outside gene matches: 3. The CDR3 DNA reads as TGTGCCAGCAGCTTAAGGGGGCATAATGAGCAGTTCTTC. This sequence encodes CASSLRGHNEQFF.

This chain links TRBV2 with TRBJ2-5; tentative D call: TRBD2 (6 bases). V lost 6 bases and J lost 1, with 15 bases in between. Germline V lookup: CDR1 SNHLY, CDR2 FYNNEI. This CDR3 comprises 15 residues. CDR3 sequence reads: CASSPGWRGQETQYF. CDR3 DNA: TGTGCCAGCAGCCCGGGATGGAGGGGCCAAGAGACCCAGTACTTC.

The CDR3 sequence is CASSTKRDRADYEQYF. The CDR3, as DNA: TGCGCCAGCAGTACAAAGAGGGACAGGGCGGACTACGAGCAGTACTTC. The chain is built from TRBV5-1 and TRBJ2-5, with 9 bases fitting TRBD1. With the DNA end fitting TRBJ2-7 better, the J assignment may be wrong. Germline lookup yields CDR1 SGHRS and CDR2 YFSETQ. The CDR3 runs to 16 residues.

This clone occurred once. The CDR3 DNA sequence: TGTGCCAGCAGCCCCGGGACTATTAAAGCCGGGGAGCTGTTTTTT. Amino acid sequence: CASSPGTIKAGELFF. The V call is TRBV9, the J call TRBJ2-2; 7 bases align to TRBD2. From germline, CDR1 is SGDLS and CDR2 YYNGEE. CDR3 length: 15 residues. Trimming took 4 bases from V and 6 from J; bases not matched to a gene: 9.

This clone was counted once. The rearrangement links TRBV13 to TRBJ2-4, with 10 bases matching TRBD1. The CDR3 runs 14 residues. Looked up from germline, CDR1 is PRHDT and CDR2 is FYEKMQ (reference sequence). Losses at the gene ends were 3 bases for V and 6 bases for J; bases not matched to a gene: 2. In nucleotides, the CDR3 is TGTGCCAGCAGCTTTAGGACAGGGGGAAACATTCAGTACTTC. This gives the protein CASSFRTGGNIQYF.

This clone occurred a few times. V and J are TRBV5-6 and TRBJ2-3; D perhaps matches TRBD2 (6 bases). The CDR3 is 11 amino acids. V was pared by 9 bases and J by 5 bases, with 10 bases between. Germline V CDR1 and CDR2: SGHDT, YYEEEE. This chain's CDR3 is CATTRGDTQYF. The CDR3 DNA reads as TGTGCCACGACTAGGGGAGATACGCAGTATTTT.

V gene TRBV7-2 combines with J gene TRBJ2-2; D is ambiguous. Germline V gene data show CDR1 as SGHTA and CDR2 as FQGNSA. CDR3 length equals 16 residues. The V and J ends lost 2 bases and 0 bases respectively, with 10 bases between them. CDR3 sequence (DNA): TGTGCCAGCAGCTTACCTGCCAGATCGAACACCGGGGAGCTGTTTTTT. It yields the protein CASSLPARSNTGELFF.

This clone came up once. The chain has TRBV7-8 and TRBJ1-3, with D possibly matching TRBD1 (5 bases). With 4 bases removed from V and 0 bases from J, the gap between germline ends came to 25 bases. This CDR3 has 20 amino acids. Germline lookup yields CDR1 SGHVS and CDR2 FQNEAQ. The CDR3 nucleotides are TGTGCCAGCAGCTCCCGACAGCAAACCCGTCACCAAGGCTCTGGAAACACCATATATTTT. As protein: CASSSRQQTRHQGSGNTIYF. The full variable domain, in which reference TRBV7-8 and TRBJ1-3 provide the parts outside the CDR3, is GAGVSQSPRYKVAKRGQDVALRCDPISGHVSLFWYQQALGQGPEFLTYFQNEAQLDKSGLPSDRFFAERPEGSVSTLKIQRTQQEDSAVYLCASSSRQQTRHQGSGNTIYFGEGSWLTVV.

In this sample, this clone turned up once. The V and J genes are TRBV28 and TRBJ1-3; TRBD1 is a possible D gene (5 bases). The CDR3 has 14 amino acids. V lost 6 bases to trimming and J lost 3 bases, with 12 bases between them. From germline, CDR1 is MDHEN and CDR2 SYDVKM. The CDR3 region has the DNA TGTGCCAGCAGCCGGGACTTAGTTGGAAACACCATATATTTT. Amino acids: CASSRDLVGNTIYF.

This clone was seen only a few times. The rearrangement joins TRBV5-6 to TRBJ2-1; 11 bases map to TRBD2. Germline loops: CDR1 SGHDT, CDR2 YYEEEE. The CDR3 is 15 residues long. The J segment lost 6 bases and the V segment lost 4 bases, leaving 6 bases of the junction unmatched. CDR3 bases: TGTGCCAGCAGCCCGGGACTAGCGGAGGGCAATGAGCAGTTCTTC. It translates to CASSPGLAEGNEQFF.

Comment on this clone: No DNA is shown, since the ends of the CDR3 on it are uncertain; the CDR3 is the one TCRdb lists. The chain joins TRBV25-1 to TRBJ2-5; TRBD1 is the table's D call and was not checked against the DNA. From its first to its last residue, the CDR3 has 18 amino acids. Germline CDR1 and CDR2: MGHDK and SYGVNS. CDR3: CASSEFGPGGHGQKTQYF.

The chain recombines TRBV7-2 with TRBJ2-7; D may be TRBD2 (5 bases). CDR1 is SGHTA and CDR2 is FQGNSA in the germline V gene. The CDR3 covers 12 residues. V lost 3 bases and J lost 7, with 10 bases in between. The CDR3, as DNA: TGTGCCAGCAGCTTGGACTTTGGGGAGCAGTACTTC. It translates to CASSLDFGEQYF.

The chain carries TRBV21-1 and TRBJ1-4; the table's TRBD1 call for D was not verified on the DNA. TRBV21-1 is a recognized pseudogene. This CDR3 contains 16 residues. This CDR3 reads CASSKPWLATNEKLFF. The CDR3 DNA sequence: TGTGCCAGCAGCAAGCCTTGGCTTGCAACTAATGAAAAACTGTTTTTT.

The chain employs TRBV29-1 and TRBJ2-1; possible D gene TRBD2, 6 bases. The CDR3 loop spans 16 amino acids. Germline-derived CDR1 and CDR2 are SQVTM and ANQGSEA. Trimming cost V 3 bases and J 4 bases, with 19 bases left between them. The CDR3 spells CSVELRDFQLYNEQFF. For the CDR3, the DNA is TGCAGCGTTGAGCTCAGGGACTTTCAATTATACAATGAGCAGTTCTTC.

This sequence joins TRBV7-2 and TRBJ1-1; 11 bases match TRBD1. This CDR3 has 15 residues. Germline V gene data show CDR1 as SGHTA and CDR2 as FQGNSA. With 5 bases clipped from V and 5 bases from J, the junction kept 7 bases outside the gene matches. The CDR3 DNA reads as TGTGCCAGCAGCGCGGACAGGGGGCTGAGGACTGAAGCTTTCTTT. Translated: CASSADRGLRTEAFF.

The chain employs TRBV7-2 and TRBJ1-2; a weak D match, TRBD1 (5 bases). Trimming took off 5 bases at V and 8 bases at J, with 21 bases between the two ends. This CDR3 spans 15 amino acids. Germline V gene sequence: CDR1 SGHTA, CDR2 FQGNSA. This chain's CDR3 is CASSTNGGEGKGYTF. For the CDR3, the DNA is TGTGCCAGCAGCACAAACGGAGGGGAGGGGAAGGGCTACACCTTC.

This clone was seen a single time. This chain joins TRBV6-6 and TRBJ2-1, with a weak D call TRBD1 (7 bases). V was cut by 4 bases and J by 4 bases, with 14 bases left in between. Germline V gene data show CDR1 as MNHNY and CDR2 as SVGAGI (reference sequence). This CDR3 region has 15 residues. In nucleotides, the CDR3 is TGTGCCAGCAGTTCCACGACAGGGAGGTACAATGAGCAGTTCTTC. This codes for CASSSTTGRYNEQFF.

Written as DNA, the CDR3 is TGTGCCAGCAGCGCCCCGGGACAGGATACGAAAGAGACCCAGTACTTC. This codes for CASSAPGQDTKETQYF. V and J are TRBV7-8 and TRBJ2-5; 8 bases agree with TRBD1. Germline V gives CDR1 SGHVS, CDR2 FQNEAQ. Trimming removed 5 bases from V and 3 bases from J; junction bases left unmatched: 11. The CDR3 is made up of 16 amino acids.

J is TRBJ2-5 and V is TRBV7-9; D gene unclear. The CDR3 covers 14 residues. Germline loops: CDR1 SEHNR, CDR2 FQNEAQ (reference sequence). Deletions cut 5 bases from V and 0 bases from J, with 10 bases between. The CDR3 sequence is CASSAAMYQETQYF. The CDR3 DNA sequence: TGTGCCAGCAGCGCAGCGATGTACCAAGAGACCCAGTACTTC.